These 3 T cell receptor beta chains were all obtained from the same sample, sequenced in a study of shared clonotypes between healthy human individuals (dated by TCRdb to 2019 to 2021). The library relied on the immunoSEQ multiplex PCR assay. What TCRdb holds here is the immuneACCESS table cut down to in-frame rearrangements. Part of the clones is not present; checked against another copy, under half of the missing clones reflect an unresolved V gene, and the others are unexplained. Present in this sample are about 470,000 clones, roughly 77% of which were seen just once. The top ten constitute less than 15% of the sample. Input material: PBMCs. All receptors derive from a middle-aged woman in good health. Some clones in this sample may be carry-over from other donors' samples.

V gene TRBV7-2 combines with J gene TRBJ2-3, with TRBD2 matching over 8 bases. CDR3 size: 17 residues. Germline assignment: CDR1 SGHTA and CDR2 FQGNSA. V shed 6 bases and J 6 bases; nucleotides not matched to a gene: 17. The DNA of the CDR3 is TGTGCCAGCAGTTACCGACGAGTAGCGGGACCATGGGATACGCAGTATTTT. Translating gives CASSYRRVAGPWDTQYF.

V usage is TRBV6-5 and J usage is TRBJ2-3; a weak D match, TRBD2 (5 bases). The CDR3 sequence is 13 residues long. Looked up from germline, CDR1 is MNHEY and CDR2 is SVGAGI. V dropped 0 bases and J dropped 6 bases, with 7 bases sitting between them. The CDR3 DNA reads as TGTGCCAGCAGTTACTCGCGGGCGGATACGCAGTATTTT. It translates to CASSYSRADTQYF.

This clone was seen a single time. CDR3 DNA: TGTGCCAGCTCACCAACAGGGGATCGGAATGAAAAACTGTTTTTT. Protein sequence: CASSPTGDRNEKLFF. This chain joins TRBV18 and TRBJ1-4, with 7 bases matching TRBD1. The CDR3 consists of 15 residues. Trimming cost V 2 bases and J 5 bases; bases outside gene matches: 5. The V gene's germline CDR1 is KGHSH and CDR2 LQKENI. Complete variable domain (other parts from reference TRBV18 and TRBJ1-4): NAGVMQNPRHLVRRRGQEARLRCSPMKGHSHVYWYRQLPEEGLKFMVYLQKENIIDESGMPKERFSAEFPKEGPSILRIQQVVRGDSAAYFCASSPTGDRNEKLFFGSGTQLSVL.